Sample share makes the clone carrying this T cell receptor (beta chain) medium-sized. Ahead of thyroid surgery, no patient had received treatment of any kind. TCRdb recomputed clones from the PCR reads via MiXCR. Of 4,500 to 6,000 clones listed, roughly 19% are singletons. This record comes from a study of metastatic and nonmetastatic thyroid tumors. Unmatched junction bases numbered 9, after V lost 6 bases and J lost 7 bases. The CDR3 contains 14 residues. Germline V gene sequence: CDR1 MNHNS, CDR2 SASEGT. The sequencing input was adjacent normal tissue. The chain has TRBV6-1 and TRBJ2-3, with 8 bases matching TRBD1. This TCR was recovered from a female donor with papillary thyroid cancer or a benign thyroid nodule (not recorded which). Some clones in this sample may be carry-over from other donors' samples. CDR3 loop: CASSPLGDRNTQYF. CDR3 nucleotide sequence: TGTGCCAGCAGCCCTCTTGGGGACAGGAATACGCAGTATTTT.